Listed here are 19 T cell receptor beta chains from one sample, sequenced in a study of T-cell reconstitution after alpha-beta-depleted transplantation in children. A library of TCRbeta sequences, prepared with unique molecular identifiers, was generated. MiXCR, applied by TCRdb to the PCR reads, yields one record per CDR3 protein. Of about 250,000 distinct CDR3 sequences detected, around 25% appear once; the ten largest clones hold 4% to 6%. Sequenced here: PBMCs, mostly from graft donor cells, sampled 360 days after TCRalphabeta/CD19-depleted stem cell transplant. The receptors were sampled from a female patient aged 2-9 years who had a stem cell transplant for congenital amegakaryocytic thrombocytopenia, so the T cells may come from the graft donor.

The V gene is TRBV15, the J gene TRBJ2-1; 9 bases map to TRBD2. This CDR3 region has 15 residues. The germline gives CDR1 LNHNV, CDR2 YYDKDF (reference sequence). Losses at the gene ends were 0 bases for V and 9 bases for J; bases not matched to a gene: 6. The CDR3 DNA is TGTGCCACCAGCAGAGAGGAGCGGGAGGACACTGAGCAGTTCTTC. Protein product: CATSREEREDTEQFF.

This chain uses TRBV30 with TRBJ2-3; D gene ambiguous. The CDR3 contains 14 residues. V shed 3 bases and J shed 2 bases, with 12 bases lying between them. Germline V gene data show CDR1 as GTSNPN and CDR2 as SVGIG (reference sequence). The CDR3, as DNA: TGTGCCTGGAGGGTGGGATTGTCCACAGATACGCAGTATTTT. Amino acids: CAWRVGLSTDTQYF.

This clonotype was detected a few times. CDR3 sequence: CASSQDSGYTF. The CDR3 DNA reads TGTGCCAGCAGCCAAGATAGCGGCTACACCTTC. V and J are TRBV3-1 and TRBJ1-2, with unresolved D. The CDR3 runs to 11 residues. Trimming removed 0 bases at V and 8 bases at J, with 4 bases between. Germline CDR1 is LGHDT and CDR2 is YNNKEL (reference sequence).

There are many counts of this clonotype. The V call is TRBV10-3, the J call TRBJ1-1, with TRBD1 as a possible D gene (5 bases). The germline CDR1 and CDR2 sequences are ENHRY and SYGVKD. Trimming pared 6 bases from V and 3 bases from J, leaving 11 bases between. This CDR3 is built from 13 residues. CDR3 nucleotides: TGTGCCATCAGGGGGGGGACCTACACTGAAGCTTTCTTT. It yields the protein CAIRGGTYTEAFF.

This sequence joins TRBV9 and TRBJ2-5; TRBD1 is a possible D gene (6 bases). The germline V and J ends were trimmed by 4 bases and 6 bases, with 16 bases remaining between them. CDR3 length: 14 amino acids. CDR1 is SGDLS, CDR2 YYNGEE, per germline. In nucleotides, the CDR3 is TGTGCCAGCAGCCCTCACTACAGGGCTCAGACCCAGTACTTC. Amino acid sequence: CASSPHYRAQTQYF. Together with reference TRBV9 and TRBJ2-5, the CDR3 gives the full variable domain: DSGVTQTPKHLITATGQRVTLRCSPRSGDLSVYWYQQSLDQGLQFLIQYYNGEERAKGNILERFSAQQFPDLHSELNLSSLELGDSALYFCASSPHYRAQTQYFGPGTRLLVL.

This clonotype appeared a few times. This chain links TRBV7-9 with TRBJ1-1; maybe TRBD1 (5 bases). Per germline, CDR1 SEHNR and CDR2 FQNEAQ (reference sequence). The CDR3 is made up of 12 amino acids. V lost 1 base, J lost 8 bases, and 8 bases lay in between. CDR3 DNA sequence: TGTGCCAGCAGCTTAGGGCAGGGAGAAGCTTTCTTT. Its translation: CASSLGQGEAFF. Full variable domain (missing parts from reference TRBV7-9 and TRBJ1-1): DTGVSQNPRHKITKRGQNVTFRCDPISEHNRLYWYRQTLGQGPEFLTYFQNEAQLEKSRLLSDRFSAERPKGSFSTLEIQRTEQGDSAMYLCASSLGQGEAFFGQGTRLTVV.

The sample holds many counts of this clonotype. The V call is TRBV7-8, the J call TRBJ2-3, with D unresolved. Trimming stripped 10 bases from V and 3 bases from J, with 8 bases between. The germline CDR1 and CDR2 sequences are SGHVS and FQNEAQ. This CDR3 is 11 amino acids long. The CDR3 loop reads CATSWTDTQYF. CDR3 DNA sequence: TGTGCCACCTCATGGACAGATACGCAGTATTTT.

Ten or more counts support this clonotype. CDR3 loop: CSATGSWPGELFF. The CDR3 DNA reads as TGCAGTGCTACCGGGAGTTGGCCCGGGGAGCTGTTTTTT. The rearrangement joins TRBV20-1 to TRBJ2-2; TRBD2 might be the D (6 bases). The CDR3 has 13 amino acids. V shed 4 bases and J shed 6 bases, with 12 bases lying between them. Germline CDR1 and CDR2: DFQATT and SNEGSKA (reference sequence).

The chain is built from TRBV20-1 and TRBJ2-1, with 7 bases that match TRBD2. CDR1 and CDR2 (germline): DFQATT, SNEGSKA (reference sequence). The CDR3 totals 13 residues. The ends lost 5 bases at V and 2 bases at J; junction bases unmatched: 3. CDR3 amino acids: CSALAGAYNEQFF. CDR3 in DNA: TGCAGTGCTTTGGCGGGAGCCTACAATGAGCAGTTCTTC.

The CDR3 region has the DNA TGTGCCAGTAGTATCTCCCCTAGCGTAGGTGCCGGGGAGCTGTTTTTT. Translated: CASSISPSVGAGELFF. The chain carries TRBV19 and TRBJ2-2; TRBD2 is a possible D gene (6 bases). Trimming took 3 bases from V and 6 from J, leaving 17 bases between them. Germline loops: CDR1 LNHDA, CDR2 SQIVND (reference sequence). The CDR3 has 16 residues.

In its sample, this clonotype was seen a few times. The rearrangement links TRBV20-1 to TRBJ2-4; no clear D gene. Germline V gene data show CDR1 as DFQATT and CDR2 as SNEGSKA (reference sequence). This CDR3 has 13 residues. V lost 5 bases and J lost 3, with 11 bases in between. As DNA, the CDR3 is TGCAGTGCTGGAATAGGTGACAAAAACATTCAGTACTTC. It yields the protein CSAGIGDKNIQYF.

This clonotype was recorded at least ten times. V usage is TRBV29-1 and J usage is TRBJ2-2; D is uncertain. Germline V CDR1 and CDR2: SQVTM, ANQGSEA. The CDR3 has 11 residues. V lost 8 bases and J 2 bases, leaving 6 bases between the germline ends. CDR3 in amino acids: CSFYNTGELFF. CDR3 sequence (DNA): TGCAGCTTCTATAACACCGGGGAGCTGTTTTTT.

This clonotype was recorded at least ten times. The rearrangement joins TRBV12-3 or TRBV12-4 to TRBJ1-2; 9 positions match TRBD1. The CDR3 has 13 amino acids. The J segment lost 8 bases and the V segment lost 3 bases, leaving 4 bases of the junction unmatched. CDR3 residues: CASSLRQGGGYTF. CDR3 nucleotides: TGTGCCAGCAGTTTGCGACAGGGGGGAGGCTACACCTTC.

This chain connects TRBV4-1 to TRBJ2-2, with 8 positions matching TRBD2. The CDR3 sequence is 21 residues long. V dropped 3 bases and J dropped 5; count of bases not matched to a gene: 23. Looked up from germline, CDR1 is MGHRA and CDR2 is YSYEKL. As DNA, the CDR3 is TGCGCCAGCAGCCAGATGACCGTCGCGGCTTTCGGCGGGGGGTCGACCGGGGAGCTGTTTTTT. It encodes CASSQMTVAAFGGGSTGELFF.

The sample holds one count of this clonotype. The chain joins TRBV5-1 to TRBJ2-1; D call uncertain. Germline V gene sequence: CDR1 SGHRS, CDR2 YFSETQ. The V end lost 0 bases, the J end lost 6 bases, and 10 bases lay between the germline ends. This CDR3 spans 14 amino acids. The CDR3 reads CASSLGNRPNEQFF. The CDR3 DNA reads as TGCGCCAGCAGCTTGGGTAACCGGCCCAATGAGCAGTTCTTC.

This chain joins TRBV5-5 and TRBJ1-1, with D possibly being TRBD1 (6 bases). Germline V lookup: CDR1 SGHKS, CDR2 YYEKEE (reference sequence). The CDR3 sequence is 17 residues long. The V end lost 0 bases, the J end lost 2 bases, and 17 bases lay between the germline ends. The CDR3 nucleotides read TGTGCCAGCAGCTTGGACACAGGGCGTAGGGGAAACACTGAAGCTTTCTTT. Translated: CASSLDTGRRGNTEAFF.

This clonotype was picked up a small number of times. The V gene is TRBV5-6, the J gene TRBJ2-7, with D unresolved. Trimming stripped 4 bases from V and 2 bases from J, with 19 bases between. The germline V gene has CDR1 SGHDT and CDR2 YYEEEE. The CDR3 covers 16 residues. Written as DNA, the CDR3 is TGTGCCAGCAGCGGCGGACCTGGAGAAATCCCCTACGAGCAGTACTTC. It translates to CASSGGPGEIPYEQYF.

The gene calls are TRBV12-3 or TRBV12-4 and TRBJ2-5; D might be TRBD2 (6 bases). The CDR3 extends over 13 amino acids. The germline V and J ends were trimmed by 6 bases and 5 bases, with 13 bases remaining between them. The chain's CDR3 is CASRQAGFETQYF. Here the CDR3 DNA reads TGTGCCAGCAGGCAAGCGGGTTTTGAGACCCAGTACTTC.

In its sample, this clonotype was seen a few times. V gene TRBV7-2 combines with J gene TRBJ2-1, with a tentative D call TRBD2 (5 bases). The V end was cut by 1 base, the J end by 2 bases, with 12 bases between. Looked up from germline, CDR1 is SGHTA and CDR2 is FQGNSA. CDR3 length: 16 residues. The DNA for the CDR3 is TGTGCCAGCAGCTTAGTGGGCGGGTCCGCCTACAATGAGCAGTTCTTC. This translates into CASSLVGGSAYNEQFF.